In this sample, the clone carrying this T cell receptor (beta chain) turned up once. Original methodology: Quantification of nucleated cells was approximated via reference gene primer amplification. TCRdb keeps only in-frame clones here, not all; method: immunoSEQ multiplex PCR. V and J calls and clone size come straight from that table; D and trimming were deduced from the DNA. The table records about 270,000 clones, roughly 86% of them present only once. The sample is drawn from a study of blood T cell repertoires in COVID-19. Study overall: Sites in the United States, Italy and Spain provided acute and convalescent COVID-19 samples. Nucleic acid was either cDNA or gDNA, and it came from T cells, B-cell-depleted T cells, or PBMCs.

This TCR came from a man aged 35-49 years with active or convalescent COVID-19. Sequenced material: peripheral blood.

Here the CDR3 reads CASSTSGNAYNEQFF. CDR3 bases: TGTGCCAGTAGTACAAGCGGGAATGCGTACAATGAGCAGTTCTTC. The chain recombines TRBV19 with TRBJ2-1; 7 nucleotides match TRBD2. From germline, CDR1 is LNHDA and CDR2 SQIVND (reference sequence). This CDR3 spans 15 amino acids. With 4 bases clipped from V and 4 bases from J, the junction kept 7 bases outside the gene matches.